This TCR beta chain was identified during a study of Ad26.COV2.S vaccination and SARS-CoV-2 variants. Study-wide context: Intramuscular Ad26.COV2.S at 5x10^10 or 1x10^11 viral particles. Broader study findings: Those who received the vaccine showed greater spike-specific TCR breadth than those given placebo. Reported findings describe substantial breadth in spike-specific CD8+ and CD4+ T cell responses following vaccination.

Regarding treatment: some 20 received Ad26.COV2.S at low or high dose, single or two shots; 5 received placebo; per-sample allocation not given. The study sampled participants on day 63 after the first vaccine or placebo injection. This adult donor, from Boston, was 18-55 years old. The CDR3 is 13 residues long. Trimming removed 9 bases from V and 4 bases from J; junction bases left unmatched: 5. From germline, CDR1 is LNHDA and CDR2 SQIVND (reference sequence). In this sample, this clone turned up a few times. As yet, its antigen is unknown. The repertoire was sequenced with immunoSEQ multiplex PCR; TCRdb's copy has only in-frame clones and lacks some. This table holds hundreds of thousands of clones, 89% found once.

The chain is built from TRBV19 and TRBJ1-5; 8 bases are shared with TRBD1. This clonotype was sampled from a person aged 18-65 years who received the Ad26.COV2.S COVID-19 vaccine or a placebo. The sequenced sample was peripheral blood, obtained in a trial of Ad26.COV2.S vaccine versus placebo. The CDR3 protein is CARTGTGNQPQHF. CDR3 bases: TGTGCCAGAACCGGGACAGGAAATCAGCCCCAGCATTTT.